Only a few counts were recorded for the clone carrying this T cell receptor (beta chain). This sample was included in a study of blood T cell repertoires in COVID-19. At the level of the study: T cells, B-cell-depleted T cells, or PBMCs provided the cDNA or gDNA that served as material.

Membership in each cohort depended on participant-reported clinical history. A PCR-confirmed or clinician-diagnosed COVID-19 case had contacted exposed participants within 2 weeks of entry. Methods used by the authors: Reference gene primer amplification gave nucleated cell count estimates. The repertoire was sequenced with immunoSEQ multiplex PCR; TCRdb's copy has only in-frame clones and lacks some. V and J calls and clone size are as listed in that table; D and trimming were resolved from the DNA. The data show about 270,000 clones, 75% to 95% seen once. This TCR was sampled from a man aged 35 to 55 who had been exposed to COVID-19. Sequencing used PBMCs or T cells enriched from blood (not recorded which).

The CDR3 loop is CASIGQAGFTDTQYF. Written as DNA, the CDR3 is TGTGCCAGTATCGGACAAGCGGGATTCACAGATACGCAGTATTTT. The chain recombines TRBV19 with TRBJ2-3; 7 positions agree with TRBD2. The trim removed 7 bases at V and 2 bases at J, leaving 9 bases unmatched. CDR1 and CDR2 from the germline V gene are LNHDA and SQIVND (reference sequence). This CDR3 comprises 15 residues. Filled out from reference TRBV19 and TRBJ2-3, the complete variable domain reads DGGITQSPKYLFRKEGQNVTLSCEQNLNHDAMYWYRQDPGQGLRLIYYSQIVNDFQKGDIAEGYSVSREKKESFPLTVTSAQKNPTAFYLCASIGQAGFTDTQYFGPGTRLTVL.